A selection of T cell receptor beta chains follows, all from one sample in a study of blood T cell repertoires in COVID-19. Using immunoSEQ multiplex PCR, the repertoire was profiled, and TCRdb retains in-frame clones only, with some absent. The sample has roughly 200,000 clones, around 79% seen once. Sequencing used peripheral blood. These receptors were obtained from a woman in her thirties or forties with COVID-19, enrolled during active disease. Both conserved end residues are part of each CDR3. The D gene is left open where the match is weak.

v_call,cdr3_length,d_call,j_call,cdr3_aa,cdr3_nt
TRBV27,15,TRBD1,TRBJ2-1,CASSRRDRVNNEQFF,TGTGCCAGCAGTCGCCGGGACAGGGTCAACAATGAGCAGTTCTTC
TRBV11-2,17,-,TRBJ1-6,CASSLNSGGTYNSPLHF,TGTGCCAGCAGCCTTAATTCCGGGGGAACCTATAATTCACCCCTCCACTTT
TRBV28,17,-,TRBJ2-5,CASSPSRGSSPLETQYF,TGTGCCAGCAGTCCATCCCGAGGGAGTAGTCCTTTGGAGACCCAGTACTTC
TRBV28,14,-,TRBJ1-1,CASRVGSPNTEAFF,TGTGCCAGCAGGGTAGGGAGTCCCAACACTGAAGCTTTCTTT
TRBV7-8,18,TRBD1,TRBJ2-3,CASSQGGQGIRRADTQYF,TGTGCCAGCAGCCAAGGCGGACAGGGGATCAGGAGGGCAGATACGCAGTATTTT
TRBV28,14,-,TRBJ2-7,CASSYRVSTYEQYF,TGTGCCAGCAGTTACAGGGTTTCAACCTACGAGCAGTACTTC
TRBV2,16,-,TRBJ2-1,CASRVEALLNYNEQFF,TGTGCCAGCAGGGTCGAAGCCTTATTAAACTACAATGAGCAGTTCTTC
TRBV2,15,-,TRBJ1-5,CASSVGGYSNQPQHF,TGTGCCAGCAGCGTCGGGGGGTATAGCAATCAGCCCCAGCATTTT
TRBV6-1,16,TRBD2,TRBJ2-7,CASSDPGGVLPYEQYF,TGTGCCAGCAGTGATCCTGGGGGGGTGCTCCCCTACGAGCAGTACTTC
TRBV6-5,13,-,TRBJ2-2,CASSYSGEGELFF,TGTGCCAGCAGTTACTCCGGGGAGGGGGAGCTGTTTTTT